This T cell receptor (beta chain) appears in the sequencing data of a study of shared clonotypes between healthy human individuals. Study in general: Three plates each covered CD4 naive and memory; CD8 naive two, CD8 memory one. Study conclusions and caveats: Roughly 5% of naive CD4 clonotypes were shared across a few donors.

This clone came up once. Its antigen is still unknown. The CDR3 spans 14 residues. Per germline, CDR1 SGHRS and CDR2 YFSETQ. V was pared by 4 bases and J by 3 bases, with 4 bases of the junction left unmatched. Per the original methods: There were no quality scores in the junction-only immunoSEQ sequences, so filtering differed. Method: immunoSEQ multiplex PCR; TCRdb's copy keeps in-frame clones and lacks some. That table furnishes V, J and clone size, whereas the DNA furnished D and trimming. The sample lists about 2.3 million clones; 85% to 95% were seen once. Sequencing used naive CD4+ T cells from PBMCs. Specified subset: CD45RA+ positively selected. The receptor was derived from a young man in good health. Some clones in this sample may be carry-over from other donors' samples. This chain links TRBV5-1 with TRBJ2-1; TRBD2 aligns across 7 bases. In DNA, the CDR3 is TGCGCCAGCAGCGCCCAGCGGGACTACAATGAGCAGTTCTTC. It codes for CASSAQRDYNEQFF. The full variable domain, its missing parts supplied by reference TRBV5-1 and TRBJ2-1, is KAGVTQTPRYLIKTRGQQVTLSCSPISGHRSVSWYQQTPGQGLQFLFEYFSETQRNKGNFPGRFSGRQFSNSRSEMNVSTLELGDSALYLCASSAQRDYNEQFFGPGTRLTVL.